The sample holds one count of the clone carrying this T cell receptor beta chain. What it binds is not known. These data come from a study of STAT5B mutations in CD4+ large granular lymphocyte leukemia. Clones were read by immunoSEQ multiplex PCR, and TCRdb kept only the in-frame ones, dropping some. The repertoire holds fewer than 40,000 clones, with roughly 91% as singletons. This CDR3 is 17 amino acids long. Germline CDR1 is GTSNPN and CDR2 is SVGIG (reference sequence). V was trimmed by 1 base and J by 3 bases, leaving 19 bases between them. Findings and caveats of the study: Main leukemic clonotypes were patient-specific, but roughly 25% appeared at low frequency elsewhere.

Healthy controls were blood donor buffy coats. This TCR came from a human donor in good health. Sequenced material: CD4+ T cells from blood buffy coats. This chain uses TRBV30 with TRBJ1-3; the D is unclear. CDR3 in amino acids: CAWSEVGPRRDGNTIYF. CDR3 nucleotide sequence: TGTGCCTGGAGTGAGGTTGGGCCCCGGAGGGATGGAAACACCATATATTTT. The whole variable domain, remainder taken from reference TRBV30 and TRBJ1-3, is SQTIHQWPATLVQPVGSPLSLECTVEGTSNPNLYWYRQAAGRGLQLLFYSVGIGQISSEVPQNLSASRPQDRQFILSSKKLLLSDSGFYLCAWSEVGPRRDGNTIYFGEGSWLTVV.